These 19 T cell receptor beta chains originate from one sample sequenced in a study of type 1 and type 2 diabetes patients. PCR was run on genomic DNA. Multiplex PCR with 30 forward and 13 reverse primers amplified the TCR beta CDR3. A single record per CDR3 protein comes from TCRdb applying MiXCR to the multiplex PCR reads. The sample has fewer than 300,000 distinct CDR3 sequences; 40% to 50% are singletons. Sample: peripheral blood mononuclear cells (PBMCs). The receptors were gathered from a man in his late teens or twenties with type 2 diabetes.

The gene calls are TRBV18 and TRBJ2-6; possibly TRBD1 for D (6 bases). Germline assignment: CDR1 KGHSH and CDR2 LQKENI. The germline V and J ends were trimmed by 4 bases and 0 bases, with 22 bases remaining between them. The CDR3 is 20 residues long. The CDR3, as DNA: TGTGCCAGCTCACTCTCCGCGCCCCAGGGGCTCAGCTCTGGGGCCAACGTCCTGACTTTC. Its protein product is CASSLSAPQGLSSGANVLTF.

This clonotype was seen just once. The chain recombines TRBV2 with TRBJ2-1; D might be TRBD1 or TRBD2, each matching 5 bases. The CDR3 contains 13 residues. Germline CDR1 is SNHLY and CDR2 is FYNNEI. V was trimmed by 7 bases and J by 10 bases, leaving 17 bases between them. This CDR3 is CASMRDGSSEQFF. CDR3 coding DNA: TGTGCCAGCATGAGGGACGGAAGCTCCGAGCAGTTCTTC.

The V and J genes are TRBV2 and TRBJ2-7; 7 bases fit TRBD2. V shed 4 bases, J shed 1 base, and the junction held 4 bases outside the gene matches. Germline CDR1 is SNHLY and CDR2 is FYNNEI. The CDR3 sequence is 14 residues long. CDR3 bases: TGTGCCAGCAGTGGCGGGAGCCTTTCCTACGAGCAGTACTTC. Translation gives CASSGGSLSYEQYF.

CDR3 residues: CASSSGTDNSPLHF. The CDR3 region has the DNA TGTGCCAGCAGCAGCGGGACAGACAATTCACCCCTCCACTTT. This sequence joins TRBV7-8 and TRBJ1-6, with 7 bases identical to TRBD1. Trimming cost V 5 bases and J 7 bases; bases outside gene matches: 5. Per the germline V gene, CDR1 is SGHVS and CDR2 is FQNEAQ. The CDR3 has 14 amino acids. The variable domain in full, completed from reference TRBV7-8 and TRBJ1-6, reads GAGVSQSPRYKVAKRGQDVALRCDPISGHVSLFWYQQALGQGPEFLTYFQNEAQLDKSGLPSDRFFAERPEGSVSTLKIQRTQQEDSAVYLCASSSGTDNSPLHFGNGTRLTVT.

This clonotype was seen more than once but under ten times. The V call is TRBV12-3 or TRBV12-4, the J call TRBJ2-3; the D gene is possibly TRBD2 (5 bases). This CDR3 is 14 amino acids long. The V end lost 6 bases, the J end lost 0 bases, and 10 bases lay between the germline ends. CDR3 protein: CASRSTRSTDTQYF. CDR3 nucleotide sequence: TGTGCCAGCAGAAGCACTAGGAGCACAGATACGCAGTATTTT.

The V call is TRBV19, the J call TRBJ2-1, with 7 bases lining up with TRBD1. Germline V gene lookup returns CDR1 LNHDA and CDR2 SQIVND (reference sequence). The CDR3 sequence is 15 residues long. After removal of 8 bases from V and 1 base from J, the junction contained 8 bases not matched to a gene. The CDR3 DNA reads TGTGCCAGTCGTGGCCGGGACAGTTCCTACAATGAGCAGTTCTTC. Protein: CASRGRDSSYNEQFF.

Many counts were recorded for this clonotype. The chain carries TRBV25-1 and TRBJ1-1; TRBD1 might be the D (5 bases). The CDR3 extends over 13 amino acids. Trimming shortened V by 2 bases and J by 6 bases, and 10 bases separated the two germline ends. CDR1 and CDR2 from the germline V gene are MGHDK and SYGVNS. As DNA, the CDR3 is TGTGCCAGCAGTGAAGGGGGGAAGTCTGAAGCTTTCTTT. Encoded protein: CASSEGGKSEAFF.

The chain combines TRBV10-3 with TRBJ2-7, with a weak D call TRBD1 (6 bases). The germline V gene has CDR1 ENHRY and CDR2 SYGVKD. V lost 10 bases to trimming and J lost 4 bases, with 20 bases between them. The CDR3 length is 14 residues. The CDR3 DNA reads TGTGCCAGCAGGTCATTGGGGGCAAGGTACGAGCAGTACTTC. Residues: CASRSLGARYEQYF.

This clonotype was counted a few times. The chain links TRBV28 to TRBJ2-7; 7 nucleotides line up with TRBD2. With V trimmed by 9 bases and J by 2 bases, 10 bases remained unmatched. The CDR3 loop spans 14 amino acids. Germline V CDR1 and CDR2: MDHEN, SYDVKM. CDR3 in DNA: TGTGCCAGTAGGGGAGGGGCCAGAACCTACGAGCAGTACTTC. Its protein is CASRGGARTYEQYF. Full variable domain (missing parts from reference TRBV28 and TRBJ2-7): DVKVTQSSRYLVKRTGEKVFLECVQDMDHENMFWYRQDPGLGLRLIYFSYDVKMKEKGDIPEGYSVSREKKERFSLILESASTNQTSMYLCASRGGARTYEQYFGPGTRLTVT.

This chain uses TRBV2 with TRBJ1-2, with D uncertain. The CDR3 loop spans 12 amino acids. V was cut by 7 bases and J by 2 bases, with 8 bases left in between. Germline V CDR1 and CDR2: SNHLY, FYNNEI. The CDR3 here is CASTPENYGYTF. The CDR3 region has the DNA TGTGCCAGCACCCCCGAAAACTATGGCTACACCTTC.

This clonotype was found a few times. The chain carries TRBV30 and TRBJ1-1; TRBD1 matches at 8 bases. The CDR3 contains 13 residues. After removal of 3 bases from V and 3 bases from J, the junction contained 3 bases not matched to a gene. The germline V gene has CDR1 GTSNPN and CDR2 SVGIG (reference sequence). CDR3 nucleotide sequence: TGTGCCTGGAGCACAGGGGGGGACACTGAAGCTTTCTTT. Translation gives CAWSTGGDTEAFF.

The J gene is TRBJ2-3, the V gene TRBV2, with 11 bases fitting TRBD2. There are 14 residues in the CDR3. Germline CDR1 and CDR2: SNHLY and FYNNEI. V lost 9 bases to trimming and J lost 4 bases; unmatched junction nucleotides: 6. CDR3 bases: TGTGCCAGTCCGGGACTAGCGGATCCAGATACGCAGTATTTT. It encodes CASPGLADPDTQYF.

This clonotype was counted once. The chain combines TRBV7-8 with TRBJ2-1, with D tentatively TRBD1 or TRBD2 (5 bases each). The V and J ends lost 6 bases and 5 bases respectively, with 23 bases between them. The CDR3 runs to 17 residues. Germline V lookup: CDR1 SGHVS, CDR2 FQNEAQ. Here the CDR3 DNA reads TGTGCCAGCAGTCCTGACTTTGTTTGGGGGAGCAACAATGAGCAGTTCTTC. This encodes CASSPDFVWGSNNEQFF.

The chain carries TRBV12-3 or TRBV12-4 and TRBJ1-1; D remains ambiguous. The germline V and J ends were trimmed by 3 bases and 1 base, with 3 bases remaining between them. CDR3 length: 12 amino acids. The CDR3 DNA reads as TGTGCCAGCAGTTTTAGGAACACTGAAGCTTTCTTT. This translates into CASSFRNTEAFF.

Worth noting for this clonotype: A junction end diverges from the germline sequence, so it may reflect a read error. J is TRBJ2-1 and V is TRBV2, with 8 bases fitting TRBD1. CDR1 is SNHLY, CDR2 FYNNEI, per germline. The length of the CDR3 is 19 residues. The CDR3 DNA follows: TGTGCCAGCCGAAATCCGGACAGGGCTACCCCAAATGGTTACAGTGAGCAGTTCTTC. It is translated as CASRNPDRATPNGYSEQFF.

V is TRBV7-9 and J is TRBJ1-2; 8 positions match TRBD1. Germline lookup yields CDR1 SEHNR and CDR2 FQNEAQ (reference sequence). The length of the CDR3 is 16 residues. V lost 4 bases, J lost 2 bases, and 9 bases stayed unmatched. CDR3 nucleotides: TGTGCCAGCAGCTCCATCACGACAGGGGTGAACTATGGCTACACCTTC. Translation gives CASSSITTGVNYGYTF.

The CDR3 reads CASSLGRDSGANVLTF. The CDR3 bases are TGTGCCAGCAGCTTGGGTAGGGACTCTGGGGCCAACGTCCTGACTTTC. J is TRBJ2-6 and V is TRBV27; no reliable D call. The CDR3 is 16 amino acids. V was trimmed by 6 bases and J by 0 bases, leaving 12 bases between them. The V gene's germline CDR1 is MNHEY and CDR2 SMNVEV (reference sequence).

This clonotype was picked up many times. This chain uses TRBV15 with TRBJ1-2, with unresolved D. The CDR3 consists of 16 residues. V was cut by 0 bases and J by 7 bases, with 18 bases left in between. Germline V lookup: CDR1 LNHNV, CDR2 YYDKDF (reference sequence). The CDR3 here is CATSREWTLGSSGYTF. In DNA, the CDR3 is TGTGCCACCAGCAGAGAGTGGACCCTCGGTAGCAGTGGCTACACCTTC.

The chain couples TRBV29-1 to TRBJ2-7; D remains unclear. Germline V gene data show CDR1 as SQVTM and CDR2 as ANQGSEA. The CDR3 spans 18 residues. Trimming stripped 1 base from V and 0 bases from J, with 22 bases between. This CDR3 reads CSVEVHHDQMSVSYEQYF. DNA of the CDR3: TGCAGCGTTGAAGTGCATCACGATCAAATGTCAGTCTCCTACGAGCAGTACTTC.